The subject of this entry is one TCR beta chain. The antigen is not known. The data belong to a study of cytomegalovirus exposure and HLA in healthy donors. CDR1 and CDR2 from the germline V gene are ENHRY and SYGVKD. This CDR3 is built from 19 residues. V was clipped by 2 bases and J by 4 bases, with 26 bases between them. Points from the study as a whole: Reports indicated that the classifier achieved high specificity and sensitivity in diagnosing cytomegalovirus status.

The protocol was immunoSEQ multiplex PCR, while the TCRdb copy is restricted to in-frame clones and leaves out a portion. Counted here are approximately 170,000 clones, roughly 84% occurring once; the ten biggest clones make up around 9.6%. The V gene is TRBV10-3, the J gene TRBJ1-2; D uncertain. Sequencing was done on a sample of PBMCs. This clonotype was obtained from a young man in good health and CMV-seropositive. CDR3 residues: CAISELGGYWRSQPYGYTF. CDR3 sequence (DNA): TGTGCCATCAGTGAGCTGGGCGGGTACTGGAGAAGTCAGCCCTATGGCTACACCTTC.